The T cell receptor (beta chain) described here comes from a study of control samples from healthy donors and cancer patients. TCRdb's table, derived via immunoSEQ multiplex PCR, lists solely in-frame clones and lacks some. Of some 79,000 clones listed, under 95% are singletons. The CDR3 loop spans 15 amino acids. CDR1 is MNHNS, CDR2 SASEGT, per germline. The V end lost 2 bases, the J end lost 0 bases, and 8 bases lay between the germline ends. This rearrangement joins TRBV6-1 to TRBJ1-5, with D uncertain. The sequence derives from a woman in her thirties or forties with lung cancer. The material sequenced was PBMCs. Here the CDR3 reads CASSEFRNSNQPQHF. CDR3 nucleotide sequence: TGTGCCAGCAGTGAATTCAGAAATAGCAATCAGCCCCAGCATTTT.